Listed below are T cell receptor beta chains from one sample, sequenced in a study of PD-L1 blockade in urothelial cancer. TCRdb's table, derived via immunoSEQ multiplex PCR, lists solely in-frame clones and lacks some. The table includes about 86,000 clones, around 85% detected once. The sample was PBMCs, taken around atezolizumab (anti-PD-L1) treatment. Every receptor here comes from a man aged 60 to 69 with urothelial cancer. Both conserved end residues are part of each CDR3.

v_call cdr3_aa
TRBV12-5 CASARDGRVYDTQYF
TRBV5-4 CASSSSSGGETQYF
TRBV28 CASQDSIFDYGYTF
TRBV18 CASSPGQGAPRETQYF
TRBV19 CASTETGDGSYEQYF
TRBV29-1 CSVEAGFSGNTIYF
TRBV19 CASSIASKGVVTGGTSGANVLTF
TRBV19 CASSIVPQGSGGYTF
TRBV11-3 CASSFGVAENNEQFF
TRBV7-6 CASSLEGGAGELFF
TRBV5-6 CASSPGLAYEQYF
TRBV25-1 CASSGQGTDTQYF
TRBV7-2 CASSLGGSKAYEQYF
TRBV7-6 CASSSGQGSYEQYF
TRBV6-6 CASTPTGTSPLHF
TRBV2 CASTHRPEGDEQFF
TRBV6-5 CASSSDRGGETQYF
TRBV19 CATQGLIGSPPSTQFPTNTGELFF
TRBV6-1 CASSRYPLYGYTF
TRBV7-2 CASSSRGNQPQHF
TRBV9 CASSAGTVHGYTF
TRBV6-5 CASSYKGLAGGYEQYF
TRBV25-1 CASLPGGIDNSPLHF
TRBV30 CAWTQIPGELFF
TRBV9 CASSGRANSYNEQFF
TRBV29-1 CSLTGDGRETQYF
TRBV2 CASSPPWGGTEAFF
TRBV10-3 CAISESYRDTEAFF
TRBV28 CASRGSGRGYGNTIYF
TRBV27 CASSFASNTGELFF
TRBV23-1 CASSQSVTANSPLHF
TRBV11-3 CASSLGQVFEQYF
TRBV4-1 CASSPWGWNPQETQYF
TRBV5-5 CASSLGQGNSLGNEKLFF
TRBV7-9 CASSLDRGGNQPQHF
TRBV27 CASSLQAGKLSSYNEQFF
TRBV4-2 CASSPGQLNTEAFF
TRBV5-4 CASSLYGSSYNEQFF
TRBV10-3 CAINTATSGGTDTQYF
TRBV9 CASSVVGGGSTDTQYF
TRBV7-9 CASSPPTVLLYTF
TRBV9 CASSVAAGGVYEQYF